Detailed here is one TCR beta chain. Its antigen is unknown. Per-base quality was not reported, and no clone a single base away is much larger than it. The sample's time point label, in plain terms: approximately 11 months on ibrutinib. Approximately 2 micrograms of genomic DNA were extracted from cryopreserved PBMCs for TCR beta library preparation. Longitudinal blood samples from CLL patients on ibrutinib monotherapy were analyzed using high-throughput TCR beta sequencing. The patients were enrolled in a single-center, open-label phase 2 trial of ibrutinib monotherapy. The goal of deep resolution MiSeq sequencing was a depth between 1 in 1 million and 1 in 200,000 T cells, and coverage averaged 10x per clonotype. TCR beta libraries were generated with the immunoSEQ hsTCRB Kit. The original methods were these. The data were analyzed with ImmunoSEQ Analyzer and ImmunoSEQ Data Assistant, and V, D and J gene assignments followed IMGT definitions. Clonality, which ranges from 0 to 1, was calculated as one minus the normalized Shannon entropy of productive rearrangement frequencies. Only overrepresented clonotypes making up at least 0.05% of each patient's repertoire were included in the public clonotype analysis. Some 12 age-matched healthy donor repertoires from immuneACCESS served as clonality controls. TCRdb took this table from immuneACCESS and kept in-frame rearrangements with V and J called. Such tables lack part of the clones; where checked against another copy, unresolved V genes explain under half of the gap, and the rest is unexplained. V and J calls and clone size follow that table, whereas D and trimming were derived from the DNA. This sample lists some 200,000 clones; 79% were detected once. The ten largest clones add up to about 10% of the sample.

The germline V gene gives CDR1 as KGHSH and CDR2 as LQKENI. Including the terminal cysteine and phenylalanine, the CDR3 comprises 16 residues. Only the CDR3 part of the read is kept: 48 bases, read in frame from the first base. The trim is 1 base for V and 2 bases for J, with a gap of 12 bases between the germline ends. This specimen belongs to a study of cytotoxic CD8 clonotypes in ibrutinib-treated CLL (dated by TCRdb to about 2021). Notes on the research overall: The cohort had about a dozen relapsed/refractory and under 16 treatment-naive patients; some 17 were IGHV unmutated. Patients were still on ibrutinib when every remission and progressive disease sample was collected. An average of roughly 270,000 productive templates and 94,082 productive rearrangements was obtained per sample. Of the 86 participants in the trial, 26 had longitudinal samples available. Cryopreserved peripheral blood mononuclear cells were obtained before treatment, at response, and at either sustained remission or disease progression. Responses were partial in some 24 patients and complete in 2; after median approximately 66 months follow-up, roughly 14 stayed in remission and some twelve progressed. Response samples were taken after a median of 12 months on treatment, ranging from roughly 6 to 36 months.

Overall study outcomes, separate from this receptor: Public clonotypes were rare and either shrank or stayed stable during treatment, and the rise in clonality at ibrutinib response reflected expansion of private clonotypes. Baseline clonality was found to be higher than that of age-matched healthy donors and was strongly correlated with circulating CD8+ T-cell counts. At ibrutinib response clonality went up, during sustained remission it held steady, and at progression it dropped back toward baseline. Lymph node repertoires were not examined, and the timing of sampling was not matched between patients in sustained remission and those whose disease progressed.

This receptor was taken from a human donor with chronic lymphocytic leukemia. The material was PBMCs, obtained after 12 months of ibrutinib treatment. Here the chain combines TRBV18 and TRBJ1-3; the D segment could be TRBD1, given 5 matching bases. The nucleotides are TGTGCCAGCTCACCACAAGACAGCTCCACTGGAAACACCATATATTTT. Translated, it reads CASSPQDSSTGNTIYF.